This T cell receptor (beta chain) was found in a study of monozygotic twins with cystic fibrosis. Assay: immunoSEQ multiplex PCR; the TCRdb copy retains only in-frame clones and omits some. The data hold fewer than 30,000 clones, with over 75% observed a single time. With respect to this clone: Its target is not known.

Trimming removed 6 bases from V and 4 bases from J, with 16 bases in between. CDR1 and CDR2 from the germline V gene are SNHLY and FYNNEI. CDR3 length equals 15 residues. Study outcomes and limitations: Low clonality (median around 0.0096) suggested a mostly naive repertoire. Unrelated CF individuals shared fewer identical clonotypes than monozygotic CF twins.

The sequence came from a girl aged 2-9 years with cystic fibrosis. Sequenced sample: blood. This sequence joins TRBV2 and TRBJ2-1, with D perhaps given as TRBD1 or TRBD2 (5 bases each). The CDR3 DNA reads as TGTGCCAGCAGGTTGGGGGATGGCCCTTACAATGAGCAGTTCTTC. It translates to CASRLGDGPYNEQFF.